What follows describes a single T cell receptor beta chain. Its cognate antigen is unknown. These data come from a study of early T cells in non-severe SARS-CoV-2 infection. Overall study context: Sequencing targeted bulk RNA from unsorted whole blood, leaving chains unpaired.

Tagging with unique molecular identifiers was applied to individual cDNA molecules. A single record per CDR3 protein comes from TCRdb applying MiXCR to the 5' RACE reads. Of roughly 46,000 distinct CDR3 sequences in the sample, around a tenth were seen once. This CDR3 spans 15 amino acids. Trimming left V 5 bases short and J 3 bases short, with 14 bases between. Regarding the study as a whole: Anti-spike CD8 responses were favored in VDJdb matching, and private and CD4 specificities were missed.

V is TRBV12-3 or TRBV12-4 and J is TRBJ1-5; unclear D gene. This receptor was obtained from an adult who was a healthcare worker with PCR-confirmed SARS-CoV-2 infection or an uninfected control (not recorded which). Material: whole blood, obtained at baseline. Here the CDR3 reads CASSPRSQTNQPQHF. In DNA, the CDR3 is TGTGCCAGCAGTCCTCGCAGTCAGACCAATCAGCCCCAGCATTTT.